Below, 29 T cell receptor beta chains from the same sample are listed, as sequenced in a study of control samples from healthy donors and cancer patients. Using immunoSEQ multiplex PCR, the repertoire was profiled, and TCRdb retains in-frame clones only, with some absent. The table lists 85,000 to 120,000 clones, about 92% of them singletons. The sample was blood. The receptor set was obtained from a woman between 18 and 30 years old in good health.

The chain joins TRBV6-4 to TRBJ2-3; D unclear. Germline assignment: CDR1 MRHNA and CDR2 SNTAGT. The CDR3 contains 13 residues. The V and J ends lost 8 bases and 0 bases respectively, with 9 bases between them. CDR3 in DNA: TGTGCCAGCGCCTCATCTAGCACAGATACGCAGTATTTT. It translates to CASASSSTDTQYF.

The J gene is TRBJ1-5, the V gene TRBV28, with 7 bases aligning to TRBD1. This CDR3 spans 14 amino acids. CDR1 MDHEN and CDR2 SYDVKM come from the germline V gene. Germline trimming cut 6 bases from V and 3 bases from J; bases unmatched to any gene: 5. The CDR3 spells CASSLQGNNQPQHF. The CDR3, as DNA: TGTGCCAGCAGCTTACAGGGGAACAATCAGCCCCAGCATTTT.

This chain connects TRBV4-3 to TRBJ2-1; 8 bases agree with TRBD1. The germline gives CDR1 LGHNA, CDR2 YSLEER. Losses at the gene ends were 0 bases for V and 3 bases for J; bases not matched to a gene: 4. The CDR3 totals 16 residues. CDR3 in amino acids: CASSQDDRGGYNEQFF. DNA of the CDR3: TGCGCCAGCAGCCAAGATGACAGGGGCGGCTACAATGAGCAGTTCTTC.

J is TRBJ1-6 and V is TRBV14, with D perhaps matching TRBD1 (6 bases). The length of the CDR3 is 14 residues. Deletions cut 6 bases from V and 7 bases from J, with 13 bases between. Germline CDR1 SGHDN, CDR2 FVKESK. The CDR3 here is CASSSRGGNSPLHF. CDR3 nucleotides: TGTGCCAGCAGTTCACGAGGGGGGAATTCACCCCTCCACTTT.

This sequence joins TRBV4-3 and TRBJ1-2; D gene uncertain. Per the germline V gene, CDR1 is LGHNA and CDR2 is YSLEER. This CDR3 has 16 amino acids. With 0 bases removed from V and 3 bases from J, the gap between germline ends came to 14 bases. The CDR3 reads CASSQDHRVVYYGYTF. CDR3 sequence (DNA): TGCGCCAGCAGCCAAGATCATCGGGTGGTGTACTATGGCTACACCTTC.

The chain is built from TRBV28 and TRBJ2-3; tentatively, D is TRBD1 (5 bases). Germline V gene data show CDR1 as MDHEN and CDR2 as SYDVKM. Trimming cost V 1 base and J 3 bases, with 11 bases left between them. CDR3 size: 15 residues. The CDR3 DNA reads as TGTGCCAGCAGTTTATACCGTTCAGGGACAGATACGCAGTATTTT. Encoded protein: CASSLYRSGTDTQYF.

The gene calls are TRBV6-4 and TRBJ2-3; 12 bases fit TRBD2. J lost 2 bases, V lost 5 bases, and 2 bases had no gene match. Germline values: CDR1 MRHNA, CDR2 SNTAGT. The CDR3 sequence is 15 residues long. The DNA for the CDR3 is TGTGCCAGCAGTTCTAGCGGGGGGGCCACAGATACGCAGTATTTT. Its protein product is CASSSSGGATDTQYF.

The chain joins TRBV7-2 to TRBJ1-1; the D is unclear. Looked up from germline, CDR1 is SGHTA and CDR2 is FQGNSA. Trimming took off 6 bases at V and 8 bases at J, with 19 bases between the two ends. CDR3 length equals 14 residues. DNA of the CDR3: TGTGCCAGCAGACTTGCCCCGCGGGCAGACGAAGCTTTCTTT. Translated, it gives CASRLAPRADEAFF.

The table lists this clone with a count of one. The J gene is TRBJ2-3, the V gene TRBV5-1, with D possibly TRBD1 on 5 matching bases. This CDR3 is 16 amino acids long. Trimming removed 2 bases at V and 6 bases at J, with 19 bases between. Germline CDR1 SGHRS, CDR2 YFSETQ. CDR3 region: CASSFETEVHSDTQYF. In DNA, the CDR3 is TGCGCCAGCAGCTTTGAGACAGAAGTGCATTCCGATACGCAGTATTTT.

The chain uses TRBV5-4 and TRBJ2-5; 10 bases map to TRBD1. The CDR3 has 15 amino acids. V dropped 3 bases and J dropped 5; count of bases not matched to a gene: 7. Germline V gene data show CDR1 as SGHNT and CDR2 as YYREEE (reference sequence). Here the CDR3 reads CASSSWTGGDETQYF. The CDR3 bases are TGTGCCAGCAGCTCCTGGACAGGGGGGGATGAGACCCAGTACTTC.

The chain recombines TRBV9 with TRBJ2-2; maybe TRBD2 (5 bases). Looked up from germline, CDR1 is SGDLS and CDR2 is YYNGEE. The CDR3 is 15 amino acids. V lost 4 bases and J 7 bases, leaving 17 bases between the germline ends. CDR3 amino acids: CASSPFSLGGGELFF. The CDR3 coding sequence is TGTGCCAGCAGCCCTTTTAGTCTAGGAGGCGGGGAGCTGTTTTTT.

The J gene is TRBJ1-4, the V gene TRBV19; a possible D gene is TRBD1 (6 bases). V lost 5 bases to trimming and J lost 8 bases, with 15 bases between them. The germline V gene has CDR1 LNHDA and CDR2 SQIVND (reference sequence). This CDR3 contains 14 residues. DNA of the CDR3: TGTGCCAGTAGTTTGGGGGCGAGGAACGAAAAACTGTTTTTT. This sequence encodes CASSLGARNEKLFF. Looking up the rest from reference TRBV19 and TRBJ1-4 gives the full variable domain: DGGITQSPKYLFRKEGQNVTLSCEQNLNHDAMYWYRQDPGQGLRLIYYSQIVNDFQKGDIAEGYSVSREKKESFPLTVTSAQKNPTAFYLCASSLGARNEKLFFGSGTQLSVL.

The V and J genes are TRBV12-3 or TRBV12-4 and TRBJ1-2; 8 bases agree with TRBD1. V shed 7 bases and J 2 bases; nucleotides not matched to a gene: 3. This CDR3 region has 13 residues. The CDR3 here is CASTWDRNYGYTF. The CDR3 DNA reads TGTGCCAGCACCTGGGACAGGAACTATGGCTACACCTTC.

The V call is TRBV11-3, the J call TRBJ1-2; no clear D. Between the trimmed V and J ends, which lost 4 bases and 0 bases, there was a span of 15 bases. The CDR3 covers 16 residues. Looked up from germline, CDR1 is SGHNT and CDR2 is YENEEA. The CDR3 spells CASSSPDGVANYGYTF. The CDR3 DNA reads TGTGCCAGCAGCTCACCGGACGGAGTAGCTAACTATGGCTACACCTTC.

The V and J genes are TRBV5-6 and TRBJ2-3; the D is unclear. This CDR3 spans 12 amino acids. Per the germline V gene, CDR1 is SGHDT and CDR2 is YYEEEE. The V and J ends lost 6 bases and 4 bases respectively, with 9 bases between them. The CDR3 is CASNTPPDTQYF. CDR3 sequence (DNA): TGTGCCAGCAACACCCCGCCAGATACGCAGTATTTT.

The J gene is TRBJ2-2, the V gene TRBV30; 10 nucleotides agree with TRBD1. The CDR3 runs to 14 residues. CDR1 and CDR2 (germline): GTSNPN, SVGIG (reference sequence). Trimming cost V 1 base and J 6 bases; bases outside gene matches: 2. Here the CDR3 DNA reads TGTGCCTGGAGTGGAGGACAGGGGGCCGGGGAGCTGTTTTTT. This sequence encodes CAWSGGQGAGELFF.

The genes are TRBV9 and TRBJ2-3, with D possibly being TRBD2 (6 bases). In germline, CDR1 is SGDLS, CDR2 YYNGEE. V was clipped by 0 bases and J by 6 bases, with 8 bases between them. The CDR3 totals 13 residues. The CDR3 loop reads CASSVEGRDTQYF. The CDR3 DNA is TGTGCCAGCAGCGTAGAAGGGAGGGATACGCAGTATTTT.

This sequence joins TRBV15 and TRBJ1-3; D gene unclear. In germline, CDR1 is LNHNV, CDR2 YYDKDF (reference sequence). The CDR3 loop spans 17 amino acids. With 0 bases removed from V and 2 bases from J, the gap between germline ends came to 14 bases. Written as DNA, the CDR3 is TGTGCCACCAGCAGAGATTATCGTGGAGGGACTGGAAACACCATATATTTT. Translated: CATSRDYRGGTGNTIYF.

The chain combines TRBV28 with TRBJ1-1; D uncertain. Per germline, CDR1 MDHEN and CDR2 SYDVKM. V lost 4 bases, J lost 4 bases, and 16 bases lay in between. This CDR3 is built from 15 residues. CDR3 bases: TGTGCCAGCAGTTATCGTAGGGATTGGGCCACTGAAGCTTTCTTT. Amino acid sequence: CASSYRRDWATEAFF.

This sequence joins TRBV2 and TRBJ1-2, with TRBD1 identical over 7 bases. Per germline, CDR1 SNHLY and CDR2 FYNNEI. The CDR3 totals 14 residues. J gave up 5 bases and V 6 bases, and 9 bases lay outside the gene matches. The CDR3 DNA sequence: TGTGCCAGCAGGGGGGAGGGGGCCAATTATGGCTACACCTTC. It encodes CASRGEGANYGYTF.

The rearrangement joins TRBV6-6 to TRBJ2-7; tentatively, D is TRBD1 (6 bases). Trimming pared 10 bases from V and 0 bases from J, leaving 13 bases between. The CDR3 totals 13 residues. Per germline, CDR1 MNHNY and CDR2 SVGAGI (reference sequence). In nucleotides, the CDR3 is TGTGCCACACAGCCGGACAGCTCCTACGAGCAGTACTTC. Its protein is CATQPDSSYEQYF.

The rearrangement uses TRBV27 and TRBJ1-5; TRBD1 aligns across 8 bases. CDR1 and CDR2 (germline): MNHEY, SMNVEV (reference sequence). The CDR3 is 15 amino acids. J lost 6 bases, V lost 4 bases, and 8 bases had no gene match. The CDR3, as DNA: TGTGCCAGCAGTTACAGGGGGATTTCCGCTCAGCCCCAGCATTTT. Translating it yields CASSYRGISAQPQHF.

The rearrangement uses TRBV7-2 and TRBJ1-2, with D perhaps TRBD1 (5 bases). The CDR3 contains 14 residues. Germline lookup yields CDR1 SGHTA and CDR2 FQGNSA. Trimming left V 1 base short and J 7 bases short, with 13 bases between. The CDR3 reads CASSLDQGLGGYTF. In nucleotides, the CDR3 is TGTGCCAGCAGCTTAGATCAGGGACTTGGTGGCTACACCTTC.

This clone was counted only a few times. This chain's CDR3 is CASSQSPLHLQGGSPLHF. CDR3 sequence (DNA): TGCGCCAGCAGCCAATCCCCTTTGCACCTCCAGGGCGGTTCACCCCTCCACTTT. V usage is TRBV4-1 and J usage is TRBJ1-6; maybe TRBD1 (5 bases). Germline-derived CDR1 and CDR2 are MGHRA and YSYEKL. Trimming removed 2 bases at V and 9 bases at J, with 23 bases between. The CDR3 consists of 18 residues.

The chain uses TRBV9 and TRBJ2-7; 16 bases are shared with TRBD2. CDR1 SGDLS and CDR2 YYNGEE come from the germline V gene. There are 15 residues in the CDR3. The V gene end was trimmed by 4 bases and the J gene end by 9 bases; junction bases not matched to a gene: 7. The CDR3 DNA sequence: TGTGCCAGCAGCTCCGGGACTAGCGGGGGGGCGGTGCAGTACTTC. Protein: CASSSGTSGGAVQYF.

The chain carries TRBV14 and TRBJ2-7; D not certain. V shed 8 bases and J shed 0 bases, with 11 bases lying between them. Germline loops: CDR1 SGHDN, CDR2 FVKESK. CDR3 length: 13 residues. The CDR3 protein is CASSVGASYEQYF. The CDR3 region has the DNA TGTGCCAGCTCCGTAGGTGCCTCCTACGAGCAGTACTTC.

V is TRBV28 and J is TRBJ1-5; D unresolved. The germline V and J ends were trimmed by 2 bases and 3 bases, with 5 bases remaining between them. The CDR3 sequence is 13 residues long. CDR1 and CDR2 (germline): MDHEN, SYDVKM. DNA of the CDR3: TGTGCCAGCAGTTTAGGTCCCAATCAGCCCCAGCATTTT. It yields the protein CASSLGPNQPQHF.

The chain joins TRBV6-2 or TRBV6-3 to TRBJ2-1; 9 nucleotides match TRBD2. With 1 base clipped from V and 0 bases from J, the junction kept 4 bases outside the gene matches. Germline V lookup: CDR1 MNHEY, CDR2 SVGEGT. The CDR3 is 17 residues long. The CDR3: CASSYLAGVSSYNEQFF. The CDR3 bases are TGTGCCAGCAGTTACTTAGCGGGGGTGAGCTCCTACAATGAGCAGTTCTTC.

The chain has TRBV5-1 and TRBJ1-4, with D unresolved. Germline V lookup: CDR1 SGHRS, CDR2 YFSETQ. The CDR3 loop spans 16 amino acids. Trimming left V 0 bases short and J 8 bases short, with 17 bases between. Here the CDR3 DNA reads TGCGCCAGCAGCTTGGATATCGGTTCGGGAGGGGAAAAACTGTTTTTT. This sequence encodes CASSLDIGSGGEKLFF.